What follows describes a single T cell receptor (beta chain). As yet, its antigen is unknown. TCRdb's copy holds only in-frame clones and misses some; the assay was immunoSEQ multiplex PCR. The repertoire holds around 600,000 clones, 97% seen once, with less than 0.065% in the top ten. These data are taken from a study of shared clonotypes between healthy human individuals. Turning to the study itself: Three plates were used per donor for CD4 naive, three for CD4 memory, two for CD8 naive and one for CD8 memory. Study results and limitations: Non-shared clonotypes were found to have lower generation probabilities than the clonotypes that were shared by all four of the sorted-subset donors.

V gave up 1 base and J gave up 2 bases; unmatched junction bases: 9. Germline values: CDR1 SGDLS, CDR2 YYNGEE. The length of the CDR3 is 18 residues. V is TRBV9 and J is TRBJ2-1; 10 bases line up with TRBD2. Sequences were obtained from naive CD4+ T cells sorted from blood. Subset in this sample: CD45RA+ positively selected. The receptor's source is a woman in her twenties or thirties in good health. The CDR3 coding sequence is TGTGCCAGCAGCGTATCTAGCGGGAGATCCGCCCCCTACAATGAGCAGTTCTTC. Its translation is CASSVSSGRSAPYNEQFF.